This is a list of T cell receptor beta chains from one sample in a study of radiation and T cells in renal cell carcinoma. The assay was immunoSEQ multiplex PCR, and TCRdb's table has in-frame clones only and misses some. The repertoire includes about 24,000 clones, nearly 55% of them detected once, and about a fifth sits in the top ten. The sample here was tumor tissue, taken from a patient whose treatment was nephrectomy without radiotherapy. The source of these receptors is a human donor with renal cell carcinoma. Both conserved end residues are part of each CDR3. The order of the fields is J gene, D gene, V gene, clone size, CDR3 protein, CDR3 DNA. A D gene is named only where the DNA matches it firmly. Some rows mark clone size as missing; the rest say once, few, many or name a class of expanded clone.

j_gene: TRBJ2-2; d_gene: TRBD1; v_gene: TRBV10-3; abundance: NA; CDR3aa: CAIRPGTGEGELFF; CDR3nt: TGTGCCATCAGACCCGGGACAGGGGAAGGGGAGCTGTTTTTT
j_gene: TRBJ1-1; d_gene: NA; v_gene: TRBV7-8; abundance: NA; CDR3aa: CASSFIRGTEAFF; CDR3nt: TGTGCCAGCAGCTTTATAAGGGGTACTGAAGCTTTCTTT
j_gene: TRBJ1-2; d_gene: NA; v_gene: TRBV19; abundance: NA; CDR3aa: CASSIGRVLGLDGYTF; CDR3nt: TGTGCCAGTAGTATAGGCAGGGTCCTGGGTTTGGATGGCTACACCTTC
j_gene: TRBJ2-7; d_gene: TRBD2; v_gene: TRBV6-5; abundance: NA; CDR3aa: CASSYSGTSLFHEQYF; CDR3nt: TGTGCCAGCAGTTACTCCGGGACTAGCCTATTCCACGAGCAGTACTTC
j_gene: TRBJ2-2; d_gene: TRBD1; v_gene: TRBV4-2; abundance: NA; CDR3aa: CASSSSTGGRGTGELFF; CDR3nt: TGTGCCAGCAGCTCCTCGACAGGGGGCAGAGGCACCGGGGAGCTGTTTTTT
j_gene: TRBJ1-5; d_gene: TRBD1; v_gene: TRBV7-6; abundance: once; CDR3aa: CASSQGTDSNQPQHF; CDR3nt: TGTGCCAGCAGCCAGGGGACAGATAGCAATCAGCCCCAGCATTTT
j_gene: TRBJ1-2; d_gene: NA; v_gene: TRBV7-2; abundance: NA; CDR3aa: CASSLGRAIGGYGYTF; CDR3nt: TGTGCCAGCAGCTTAGGAAGAGCCATCGGGGGCTATGGCTACACCTTC
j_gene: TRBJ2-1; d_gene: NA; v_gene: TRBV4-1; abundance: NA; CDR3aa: CASSQDEAGGYNEQFF; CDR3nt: TGCGCCAGCAGCCAAGATGAGGCAGGGGGGTACAATGAGCAGTTCTTC
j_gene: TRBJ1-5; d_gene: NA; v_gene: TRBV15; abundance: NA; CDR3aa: CATSREQGNNQPQHF; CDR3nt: TGTGCCACCAGCAGAGAACAGGGTAACAATCAGCCCCAGCATTTT
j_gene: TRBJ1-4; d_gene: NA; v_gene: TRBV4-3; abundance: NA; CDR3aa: CASSQAQGWAEKLFF; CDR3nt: TGCGCCAGCAGCCAAGCACAGGGATGGGCTGAAAAACTGTTTTTT
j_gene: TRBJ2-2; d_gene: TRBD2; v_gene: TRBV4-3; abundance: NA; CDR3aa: CASSQVLRGGVTGELFF; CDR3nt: TGCGCCAGCAGCCAAGTCCTCCGCGGGGGAGTCACCGGGGAGCTGTTTTTT
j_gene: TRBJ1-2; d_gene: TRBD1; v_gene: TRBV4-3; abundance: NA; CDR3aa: CASSQGQGTYGYTF; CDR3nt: TGCGCCAGCAGCCAGGGACAGGGAACCTATGGCTACACCTTC
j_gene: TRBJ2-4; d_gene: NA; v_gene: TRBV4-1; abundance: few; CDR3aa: CASSQDQGNIQYF; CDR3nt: TGCGCCAGCAGCCAAGATCAGGGAAACATTCAGTACTTC
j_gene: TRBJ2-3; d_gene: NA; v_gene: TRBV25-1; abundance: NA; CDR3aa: CASSEIHGASLNTDTQYF; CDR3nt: TGTGCCAGCAGTGAAATCCACGGGGCTTCCCTCAACACAGATACGCAGTATTTT
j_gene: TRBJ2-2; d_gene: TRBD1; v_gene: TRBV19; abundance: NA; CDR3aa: CASTRQGSRNTGELFF; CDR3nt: TGTGCCAGTACCCGACAGGGGTCCCGGAACACCGGGGAGCTGTTTTTT
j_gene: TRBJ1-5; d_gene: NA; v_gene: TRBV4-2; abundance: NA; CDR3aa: CASSTLDRNNQPQHF; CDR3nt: TGTGCCAGCAGTACTCTCGACAGGAACAATCAGCCCCAGCATTTT
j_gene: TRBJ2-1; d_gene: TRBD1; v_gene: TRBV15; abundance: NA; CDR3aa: CATSRPGQGDFGQFF; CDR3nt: TGTGCCACCAGCAGGCCGGGACAGGGGGATTTCGGGCAGTTCTTC
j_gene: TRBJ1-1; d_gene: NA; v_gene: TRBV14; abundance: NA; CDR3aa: CASSQVRGEKAFF; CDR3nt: TGTGCCAGCAGCCAAGTTAGGGGGGAAAAAGCTTTCTTT
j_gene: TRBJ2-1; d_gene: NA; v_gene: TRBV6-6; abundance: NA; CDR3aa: CASSHLANEQFF; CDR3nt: TGTGCCAGCAGCCACCTGGCGAATGAGCAGTTCTTC
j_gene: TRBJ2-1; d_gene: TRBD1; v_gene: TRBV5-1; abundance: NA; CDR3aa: CASSLGQGRNEQFF; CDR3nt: TGCGCCAGCAGCTTGGGACAGGGTAGGAATGAGCAGTTCTTC
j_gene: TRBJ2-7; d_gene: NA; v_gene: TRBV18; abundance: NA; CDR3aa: CASSPRGTYEQYF; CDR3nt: TGTGCCAGCTCACCGCGGGGAACCTACGAGCAGTACTTC
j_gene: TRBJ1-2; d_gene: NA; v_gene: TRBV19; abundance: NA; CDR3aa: CASSTRQSQGGYTF; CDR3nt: TGTGCCAGTAGTACCCGACAATCCCAAGGTGGCTACACCTTC
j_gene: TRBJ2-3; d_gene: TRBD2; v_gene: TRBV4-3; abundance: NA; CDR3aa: CASSQAQRRGGVGDTQYF; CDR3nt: TGCGCCAGCAGCCAAGCCCAGAGGCGGGGGGGAGTAGGAGATACGCAGTATTTT
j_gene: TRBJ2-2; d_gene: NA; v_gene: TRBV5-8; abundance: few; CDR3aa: CASRPYRGATGELFF; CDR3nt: TGTGCCAGCAGACCCTATCGCGGGGCCACCGGGGAGCTGTTTTTT
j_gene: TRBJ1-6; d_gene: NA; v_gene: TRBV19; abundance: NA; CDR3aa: CASSIDATGTGSPLHF; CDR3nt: TGTGCCAGTAGTATAGATGCCACAGGGACTGGATCACCCCTCCACTTT
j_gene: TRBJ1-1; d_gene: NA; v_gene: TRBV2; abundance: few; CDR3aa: CASDSGYTEAFF; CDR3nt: TGTGCCAGCGACTCCGGGTACACTGAAGCTTTCTTT
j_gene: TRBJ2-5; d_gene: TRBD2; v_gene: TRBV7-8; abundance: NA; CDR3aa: CASSYPYGTSGGDQETQYF; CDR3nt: TGTGCCAGCAGCTACCCCTACGGTACTAGCGGGGGGGACCAAGAGACCCAGTACTTC
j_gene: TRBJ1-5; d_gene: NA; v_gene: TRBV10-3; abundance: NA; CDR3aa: CAISESRGGNQPQHF; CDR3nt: TGTGCCATCAGTGAGTCTCGAGGGGGCAATCAGCCCCAGCATTTT
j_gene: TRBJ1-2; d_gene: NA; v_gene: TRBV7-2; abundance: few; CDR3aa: CASSARWGADGYTF; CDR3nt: TGTGCCAGCAGCGCCCGGTGGGGGGCGGATGGCTACACCTTC
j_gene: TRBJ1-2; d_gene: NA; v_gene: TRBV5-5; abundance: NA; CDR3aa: CASSSSGPQGYGYTF; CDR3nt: TGTGCCAGCAGCTCATCGGGCCCTCAAGGCTATGGCTACACCTTC
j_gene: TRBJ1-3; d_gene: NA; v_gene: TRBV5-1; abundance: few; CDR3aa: CASSLEPSSGNTIYF; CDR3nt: TGCGCCAGCAGCTTGGAACCAAGCTCTGGAAACACCATATATTTT
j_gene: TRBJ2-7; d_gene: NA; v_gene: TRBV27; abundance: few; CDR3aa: CASSSRSDGTYEQYF; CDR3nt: TGTGCCAGCAGTTCCCGCTCGGACGGAACCTACGAGCAGTACTTC
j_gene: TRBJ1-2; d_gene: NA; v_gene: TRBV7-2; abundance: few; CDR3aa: CASSTSNYGYTF; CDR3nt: TGTGCCAGCAGCACGAGTAACTATGGCTACACCTTC
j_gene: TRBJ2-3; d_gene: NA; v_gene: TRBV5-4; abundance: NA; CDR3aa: CASSLGGNTDTQYF; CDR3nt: TGTGCCAGCAGCTTGGGGGGAAACACAGATACGCAGTATTTT
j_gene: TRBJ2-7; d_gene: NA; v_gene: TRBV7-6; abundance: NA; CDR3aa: CASSLWWGTSYEQYF; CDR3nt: TGTGCCAGCAGCTTATGGTGGGGCACGTCCTACGAGCAGTACTTC
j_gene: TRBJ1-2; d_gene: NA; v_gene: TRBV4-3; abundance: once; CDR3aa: CASSQGPGGGYGYTF; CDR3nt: TGCGCCAGCAGCCAAGGACCGGGGGGCGGCTATGGCTACACCTTC
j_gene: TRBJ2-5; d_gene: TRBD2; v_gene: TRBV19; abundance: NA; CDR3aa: CASSIATSGGPYQETQYF; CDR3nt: TGTGCCAGTAGTATAGCGACTAGCGGGGGGCCGTACCAAGAGACCCAGTACTTC
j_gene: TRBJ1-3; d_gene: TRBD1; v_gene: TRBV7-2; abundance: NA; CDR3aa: CASSLQPGGSGNTIYF; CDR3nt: TGTGCCAGCAGCTTACAGCCAGGGGGTTCTGGAAACACCATATATTTT